This T cell receptor (beta chain) comes out of a study of cytomegalovirus exposure and HLA in healthy donors. Study-wide findings and caveats: CMV antigen specificity was confirmed in vitro for a few CMV-associated chains.

Produced via immunoSEQ multiplex PCR; TCRdb's table is partial and in-frame only. The sample yields about 130,000 clones, more than 95% seen once. Worth noting for this clone: Its antigen is not identified.

The CDR3 extends over 15 amino acids. The germline CDR1 and CDR2 sequences are SEHNR and FQNEAQ (reference sequence). Deletions cut 0 bases from V and 4 bases from J, with 12 bases between. Source material: PBMCs. V is TRBV7-9 and J is TRBJ1-2; a weak D match, TRBD1 (5 bases). The clonotype was recovered from a man between 18 and 29 years old in good health and CMV-seronegative. The CDR3 loop reads CASSLAFTGPYGYTF. The CDR3 nucleotides are TGTGCCAGCAGCTTAGCCTTTACAGGCCCCTATGGCTACACCTTC.